The entry below describes one TCR beta chain. Its antigen is unknown. The ends lost 6 bases at V and 0 bases at J; junction bases unmatched: 9. The germline gives CDR1 SGHTA, CDR2 FQGNSA. The CDR3 has 17 residues. This entry belongs to a study of cytomegalovirus exposure and HLA in healthy donors. Study results and limitations: As immune exposure information, only CMV serostatus was available.

Both 60 Vbeta primers and 13 Jbeta primers went into the PCR. Sequenced by immunoSEQ multiplex PCR; TCRdb stores in-frame clones only, minus some. The repertoire consists of about 130,000 clones, with about 81% occurring once and the leading ten covering about 1%. The V call is TRBV7-2, the J call TRBJ1-4, with 8 bases aligning to TRBD1. Sequencing was performed on PBMCs. This TCR was recovered from a woman aged 30 to 39 in good health and CMV-seronegative. CDR3 DNA: TGTGCCAGCAGTCCCCCAGGGGGCCCGGCAACTAATGAAAAACTGTTTTTT. Translation gives CASSPPGGPATNEKLFF.